This paragraph reports one TCR beta chain. The antigen remains undetermined. The repertoire was sequenced with immunoSEQ multiplex PCR; TCRdb's copy has only in-frame clones and lacks some. The sample lists 150,000 or so clones; around nine tenths were seen once. This record comes from a study of cytomegalovirus exposure and HLA in healthy donors. The study, taken as a whole, reports: Among the CMV-associated chains, a few were confirmed in vitro as specific for CMV antigens.

Germline V gene data show CDR1 as MNHEY and CDR2 as SMNVEV (reference sequence). The CDR3 runs 15 residues. V was shortened by 0 bases and J by 8 bases, with 14 bases between the two germline ends. The J gene is TRBJ2-1, the V gene TRBV27, with a tentative D call TRBD2 (5 bases). Sequencing input: PBMCs. The TCR comes from a man aged 18-30 years in good health and CMV-seropositive. CDR3: CASSLSGGGDYEQFF. The CDR3 nucleotides read TGTGCCAGCAGTTTATCAGGAGGAGGAGATTATGAGCAGTTCTTC.